The 8 T cell receptor beta chains reported below all come from one sample, sequenced in a study of response to subunit inactivated influenza vaccine (dated by TCRdb to 2017 to 2018). Libraries were prepared through RT-PCR. The sequencer was an Illumina HiSeq 2500. TCRdb reprocessed the public reads (quality trimming at Q25 with fastp, clone calling with MiXCR) and kept in-frame beta chains. CDR3 protein duplicates are merged, each entry listing the most common genes and DNA. In this sample the table shows under 750,000 distinct CDR3 sequences, 10% to 15% of which occur a single time. The ten largest clonotypes hold around 9.6% of the sample. This sample comprised PBMCs from blood, obtained on the day of vaccination. These receptors came from a man aged 50 or older who received an inactivated influenza vaccine. Donor details come from another sample of the same person, matched by shared clones.

This clonotype was counted ten times or more. This chain connects TRBV20-1 to TRBJ1-1; unclear D gene. The CDR3 runs to 13 residues. Germline V CDR1 and CDR2: DFQATT, SNEGSKA (reference sequence). V shed 3 bases and J shed 1 base, with 9 bases lying between them. The CDR3 nucleotides read TGCAGTGCTAGTGGCAGGAGGAACACTGAAGCTTTCTTT. It encodes CSASGRRNTEAFF.

This clonotype was seen repeatedly, ten times or more. The chain carries TRBV12-3 or TRBV12-4 and TRBJ2-2; 8 bases match TRBD2. J gave up 6 bases and V 7 bases, and 10 bases lay outside the gene matches. This CDR3 is 15 amino acids long. The CDR3 nucleotides are TGTGCCAGCATCTTTGCGGCGGGAGGATCCGGGGAGCTGTTTTTT. It codes for CASIFAAGGSGELFF.

This clonotype was detected ten times or more. The rearrangement uses TRBV20-1 and TRBJ2-7; 8 bases are a match to TRBD1. CDR1 and CDR2 from the germline V gene are DFQATT and SNEGSKA (reference sequence). This CDR3 has 14 residues. V lost 6 bases, J lost 3 bases, and 10 bases stayed unmatched. The CDR3 loop reads CSASSLGQGYEQYF. CDR3 coding DNA: TGCAGTGCCTCCAGCCTAGGACAGGGCTACGAGCAGTACTTC.

This chain connects TRBV5-1 to TRBJ2-5; weak D call: TRBD2 (6 bases). V was pared by 2 bases and J by 5 bases, with 25 bases between. This CDR3 has 18 residues. Germline loops: CDR1 SGHRS, CDR2 YFSETQ. The DNA of the CDR3 is TGCGCCAGCAGCTTAGCCAAGGTGGGACTCCCACGGAGGGAGACCCAGTACTTC. It encodes CASSLAKVGLPRRETQYF.

This clonotype was observed a handful of times. The chain is built from TRBV6-1 and TRBJ2-3; 8 bases are a match to TRBD1. V was clipped by 4 bases and J by 4 bases; unmatched bases: 7. Looked up from germline, CDR1 is MNHNS and CDR2 is SASEGT. The CDR3 runs to 15 residues. The chain's CDR3 is CASSVQGAKADTQYF. The CDR3 nucleotides are TGTGCCAGCAGTGTCCAGGGGGCTAAGGCAGATACGCAGTATTTT.

The gene calls are TRBV5-1 and TRBJ2-7, with 9 bases identical to TRBD1. Per germline, CDR1 SGHRS and CDR2 YFSETQ. The CDR3 totals 16 residues. The ends lost 2 bases at V and 4 bases at J; junction bases unmatched: 10. In nucleotides, the CDR3 is TGCGCCAGCAGCTTCACAGGGGGCAAACAGACTTACGAGCAGTACTTC. It encodes CASSFTGGKQTYEQYF.

This clonotype was observed a handful of times. V is TRBV9 and J is TRBJ2-1, with D hard to call. The CDR3 runs to 15 residues. Germline V gene lookup returns CDR1 SGDLS and CDR2 YYNGEE. V gave up 2 bases and J gave up 0 bases, with 9 bases separating them. The CDR3 bases are TGTGCCAGCAGCGTCCAGTTTGACTCCTACAATGAGCAGTTCTTC. Encoded protein: CASSVQFDSYNEQFF.

The V and J genes are TRBV5-6 and TRBJ1-1; 11 bases fit TRBD1. This CDR3 is 15 amino acids long. V was clipped by 0 bases and J by 6 bases; unmatched bases: 4. CDR1 and CDR2 (germline): SGHDT, YYEEEE. CDR3 region: CASSLDLGQGAEAFF. The CDR3 region has the DNA TGTGCCAGCAGCTTGGACCTGGGACAGGGGGCTGAAGCTTTCTTT.